This T cell receptor (beta chain) comes out of a study of memory CD4+ T cells and cytomegalovirus serostatus. Study-level findings and limits: Repertoires predicted CMV serostatus with median bootstrapped AUC of about 0.96.

Trimming pared 0 bases from V and 0 bases from J, leaving 10 bases between. From germline, CDR1 is SGDLS and CDR2 YYNGEE. There are 17 residues in the CDR3. Clones were read by immunoSEQ multiplex PCR, and TCRdb kept only the in-frame ones, dropping some. The profile shows around 53,000 clones, around four fifths of them singletons. The sort gate was single viable CD3+CD4+CD8-CD45RO+ cells for memory CD4+ T cells. As concerns this clone: No antigen is known for it.

Specimen: memory CD4+ T cells from blood. The chain recombines TRBV9 with TRBJ2-6, with a tentative D call TRBD2 (6 bases). The source of this sequence is an adult in good health and CMV-seropositive. The CDR3: CASSVVLGSSGANVLTF. CDR3 nucleotide sequence: TGTGCCAGCAGCGTAGTACTCGGGAGCTCTGGGGCCAACGTCCTGACTTTC.